This TCR beta chain was sequenced for a study of cytomegalovirus exposure and HLA in healthy donors (TCRdb year 2017). At the level of the whole study: An earlier analysis of several hundred of the donors reported about 250 Gb of sequence data and roughly 110 million unique TCR beta sequences from 190 million or so T cells. An early release that covered 640 HLA-typed donors contained 250 to 350 gigabases of sequencing data and tens of millions of unique TCR sequences. Among the roughly 400 genotyped donors, approximately 77% belonged to the genetic ancestry cluster associated with self-reported Caucasian donors. The study was designed to test whether signatures of past pathogen exposure could be identified by cataloging public T cell receptors. The study profiled the T cell repertoires of fewer than 850 subjects by immunosequencing and related them to cytomegalovirus serostatus. Besides the first cohort of approximately 710 subjects, a separate validation cohort made up of roughly 120 different subjects was used. To predict cytomegalovirus infection status, the study brought together high-throughput TCR immunosequencing, statistical association of individual TCRs with disease status, and machine learning. In a later analysis, previously published TCR beta repertoires from hundreds of donors were re-analyzed and high-resolution HLA genotyping was added so that TCR occurrence patterns could be studied. In the later analysis, no new phenotypic data were used to find candidate immune exposures; instead, reliance was placed on TCR beta sequences and their occurrence across donors. An earlier analysis of several hundred of the donors applied high-throughput TCR beta sequencing to assess whether each TCR beta V gene segment acted as functional or pseudogenic. Alongside the repertoire data, information on donor age, sex, ethnicity and CMV serostatus was compiled. A later genetic analysis used genome-wide SNP genotypes for about 65% of the 666 donors, treating that subset as a discovery cohort. Every repertoire in the discovery cohort had been generated on one and the same sequencing platform. Class I and class II HLA loci were covered by the typing at four-digit resolution. Typing coverage varied by locus: about 629-630 donors for A, B, C, DRB1 and DQB1; around 560 for DQA1; about 570 for DPA1; approximately 450 for DPB1. About five DR-DQ haplotypes were treated as single units for association and clustering because of strong linkage in the cohort. Across about 380 genotyped donors of the cohort, an average of roughly 250,000 unique TCR beta nucleotide sequences per donor were sequenced, and around 20% of those sequences were non-productive. The full study reports these points: Cytomegalovirus status was reported to be diagnosed by the classifier with high specificity and sensitivity in both the original and validation cohorts. According to the authors, the approach could potentially be generalized to other disease states and immunological phenotypes. Correlated functional status among segregating V segments might reflect linkage disequilibrium, but an unknown experimental factor could not be ruled out. In a later genetic analysis, fewer N-insertions in productive TCRs were reported among donors in an Asian-associated ancestry cluster than the roughly 640-donor mean. The only immune exposure information available for the cohort was CMV serostatus. Most TCR sequences were seen in very few donors, while some public TCRs were found in many individuals. According to a later analysis, most CMV-associated TCR beta chains appeared to be HLA-restricted, and the HLA associations seemed to be driven largely by CMV exposure. Approximately 16 rarely observed V segments, including chromosome 9 orphons, were excluded from the earlier analysis of some 590 of the donors because counts were too low. A later genetic analysis associated a missense DCLRE1C variant with V-gene and J-gene trimming of TCR beta chains, and an independent cohort replicated the association. A further reported finding was that TCR beta sequences accurately predicted the HLA-A and HLA-B alleles for most subjects in the first cohort. The study listed approximately 150 TCR beta chains as associated with cytomegalovirus. Because some donors lacked HLA typing at each locus, the association tests relied only on the typed subset. This cohort had only TCR beta chains sequenced, and the lack of alpha or paired-chain data limited which features could be detected. The 87-base-pair reads could not distinguish some IMGT-functional V segments, including TRBV6-2 and TRBV6-3, so those segments were excluded. The sequencing pipeline was judged likely to have produced a cluster of highly shared sequence variants as a technical artifact. In a later analysis, around 15,000 TCR beta sequences were associated with specific HLA alleles at a false discovery rate of 0.05. Assigning TCR associations to individual alleles was difficult when HLA alleles, especially DR and DQ, strongly co-occurred. Several of the top co-occurrence clusters appeared to be linked to parvovirus B19, influenza, CMV and Epstein-Barr virus, according to a later analysis. In an earlier analysis of a few hundred of the donors, most TCR beta V segments were observed in productive rearrangements about 90% or about 30% of the time, broadly matching IMGT annotations. In vitro tests confirmed that a few of the cytomegalovirus-associated TCR beta chains recognize cytomegalovirus antigens. Roughly uniform sequencing depth across donors was assumed in presence/absence analyses, although this assumption may not hold. In a later analysis, TCR association rates were found to vary across HLA loci, with the most associated TCRs seen for DRB1 alleles and the fewest for HLA-C alleles. In a later analysis, HLA-associated TCR beta chains showed more clonal expansion and lower generation probabilities than non-associated chains that were equally common.

Preparation of the library involved the immunoSEQ multiplex PCR assay. The multiplex PCR relied on a mix of 60 forward primers for TCR Vbeta segments and 13 reverse primers for TCR Jbeta segments. Amplification of the CDR3 region of rearranged TCR beta genes was performed with a multiplex PCR assay on genomic DNA. The Illumina HiSeq System was used to sequence the amplified TCR beta libraries as 87-base-pair reads. Under the source paper's analysis protocol: In a later analysis, 77 million or so unique TCR beta chains were counted across the roughly 610 repertoires, and around 10 million of these chains were shared by at least two donors. Raw reads were error-corrected and collapsed into unique sequences by a nearest-neighbor algorithm in which closely related sequences were merged to remove PCR and sequencing errors. Alignment of CDR3 sequences to IMGT reference sequences was used to assign V, D and J gene segments. For a sequence to be retained, a match of at least six nucleotides to both a V gene segment and a J gene segment was required. A rearrangement was called productive if the CDR3 had no stop codons and remained in frame with V and J, and every other rearrangement was called non-productive. Following IMGT convention, CDR3 was defined as the stretch from the second conserved V-encoded cysteine to the conserved J-encoded phenylalanine. The earlier analysis of some 600 of the donors excluded sequences that lacked an unambiguous match to a single V gene segment. An earlier analysis of under 750 of the donors called V segments functional above 56.7% productive rearrangements and segregating when the between-donor standard deviation exceeded 5%. To diagnose cytomegalovirus status from the catalog of TCR beta chain sequences, a statistical classification framework was built. In a later analysis, V and J genes were assigned by comparing TCR nucleotide sequences against IMGT/GENE-DB human TR gene sequences. The TCRdist pipeline was used in a later analysis to assign CDR3 sequences and most-parsimonious VDJ recombination scenarios. In a later analysis, each TCR beta chain was defined by its CDR3 amino acid sequence together with its V-gene family, and reads without a unique V-gene family were excluded. As a way to deal with suspected cross-contamination and a sequencing artifact, a later analysis dropped hundreds of nucleotide sequences that were highly shared and had low generation probability. For each public chain, a later analysis derived a clonal expansion index from normalized ranks of inferred template counts within each repertoire. In a later analysis, generation probabilities were computed using a VDJ recombination model fitted to out-of-frame rearrangements, and the results were checked against IGoR. In a later analysis, TCR-TCR, TCR-HLA and TCR-CMV co-occurrence was scored with hypergeometric tests, and a repertoire-size bias correction was applied to TCR pairs. To estimate false discovery rates, a later analysis permuted the HLA or CMV assignments 20 times. In a later analysis, co-occurring TCRs were grouped using DBSCAN, and TCRdist sequence similarity was added for clustering within HLA-allele-positive subsets. Repertoires with fewer than 30,000 or more than 120,000 public chains, plus five repertoires with anomalous nucleotide sharing, were excluded from co-occurrence clustering. Here the immuneACCESS table is served through TCRdb, limited to in-frame sequences with V and J called. Missing clones are a known gap in these copies; in checked studies unresolved V genes cover under half, and the rest lacks a known reason. The V and J calls and clone size were taken over from that table, and D and trimming were inferred from the DNA. This sample has approximately 95,000 clones in its table, and approximately 81% of those were observed once. The ten largest clones represent over 4% of the sample.

In total, 500 to 700 healthy bone marrow donors made up the cohort. At the time of sampling, every cohort member was nominally healthy, though immune exposures that went unrecorded were likely present. The donor tested CMV seropositive and was one of the 289 seropositive cohort members. A peripheral blood sample was collected from each donor, and TCR beta sequencing was performed on peripheral blood mononuclear cells. Genomic DNA was extracted from the blood cell samples with the Qiagen DNeasy Blood Extraction Kit. Trimming accounts for 8 bases at V and 2 bases at J, while the number of junction bases matched to no gene is 5. Taken from the germline V gene, the CDR1 and CDR2 loops are SNHLY and FYNNEI. The cysteine opens and the phenylalanine closes a CDR3 of 13 amino acids. The only DNA kept is the CDR3, 39 bases in frame from the first base. Worth noting for this clone: It lacks a known antigen. The input lacks base qualities; no much larger clone sits a single base away.

The source of this sequence is a woman aged 35 to 49 in good health and CMV-seropositive. Recombination linked TRBV2 to TRBJ2-5; 7 central nucleotides agree with TRBD1. The sample taken for sequencing was PBMCs. The DNA sequence reads TGTGCCAGCGAGAGGGGGCCTCAAGAGACCCAGTACTTC. Its product reads: CASERGPQETQYF.